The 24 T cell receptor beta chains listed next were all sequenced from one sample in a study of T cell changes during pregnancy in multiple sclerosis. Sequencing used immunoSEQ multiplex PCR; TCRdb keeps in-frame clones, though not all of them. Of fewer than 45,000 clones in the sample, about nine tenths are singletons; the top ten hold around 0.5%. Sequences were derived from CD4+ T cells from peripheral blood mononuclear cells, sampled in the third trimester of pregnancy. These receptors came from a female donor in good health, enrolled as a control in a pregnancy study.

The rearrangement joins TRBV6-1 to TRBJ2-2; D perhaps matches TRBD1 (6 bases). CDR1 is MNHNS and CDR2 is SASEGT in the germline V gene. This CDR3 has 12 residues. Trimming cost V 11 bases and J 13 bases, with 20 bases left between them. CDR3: CAGGLTGLGLFF. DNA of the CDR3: TGTGCCGGGGGATTGACAGGATTGGGGCTGTTTTTT.

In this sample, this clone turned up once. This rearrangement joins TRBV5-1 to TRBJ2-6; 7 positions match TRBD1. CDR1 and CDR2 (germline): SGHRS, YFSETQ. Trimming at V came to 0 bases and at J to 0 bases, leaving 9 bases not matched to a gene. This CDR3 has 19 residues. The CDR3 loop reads CASSLGGTVPLSGANVLTF. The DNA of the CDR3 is TGCGCCAGCAGCTTGGGGGGGACAGTCCCGCTCTCTGGGGCCAACGTCCTGACTTTC.

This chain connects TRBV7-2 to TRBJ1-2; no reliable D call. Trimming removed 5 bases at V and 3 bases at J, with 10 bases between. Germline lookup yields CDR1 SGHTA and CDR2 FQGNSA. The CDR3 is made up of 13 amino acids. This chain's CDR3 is CASSIGRYYGYTF. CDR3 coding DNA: TGTGCCAGCAGCATTGGCAGGTACTATGGCTACACCTTC.

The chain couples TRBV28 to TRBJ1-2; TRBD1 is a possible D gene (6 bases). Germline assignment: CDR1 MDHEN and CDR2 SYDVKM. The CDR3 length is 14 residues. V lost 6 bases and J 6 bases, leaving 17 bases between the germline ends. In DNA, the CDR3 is TGTGCCAGCAGGTTCCCGCAGGGGTTAGATGGCTACACCTTC. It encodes CASRFPQGLDGYTF.

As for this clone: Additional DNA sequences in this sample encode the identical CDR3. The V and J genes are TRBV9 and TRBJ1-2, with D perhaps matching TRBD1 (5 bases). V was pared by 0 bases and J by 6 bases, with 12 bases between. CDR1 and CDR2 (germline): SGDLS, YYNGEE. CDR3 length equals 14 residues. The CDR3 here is CASSVVGQGDGYTF. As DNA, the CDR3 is TGTGCCAGCAGCGTAGTCGGGCAGGGTGATGGCTACACCTTC.

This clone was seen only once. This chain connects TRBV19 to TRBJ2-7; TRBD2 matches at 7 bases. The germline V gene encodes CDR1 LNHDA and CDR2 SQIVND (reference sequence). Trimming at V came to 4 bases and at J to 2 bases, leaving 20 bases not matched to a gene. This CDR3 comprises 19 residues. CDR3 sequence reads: CASSKRSSGGLAATYEQYF. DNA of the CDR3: TGTGCCAGTAGTAAACGATCGAGCGGCGGGCTAGCGGCTACCTACGAGCAGTACTTC.

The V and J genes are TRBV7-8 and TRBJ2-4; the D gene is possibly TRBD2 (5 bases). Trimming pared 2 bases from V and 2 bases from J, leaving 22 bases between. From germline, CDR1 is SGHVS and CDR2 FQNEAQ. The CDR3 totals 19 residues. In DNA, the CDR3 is TGTGCCAGCAGCTTAAGCATTCAGGTCTTGAGGGATTCCAAAAACATTCAGTACTTC. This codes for CASSLSIQVLRDSKNIQYF.

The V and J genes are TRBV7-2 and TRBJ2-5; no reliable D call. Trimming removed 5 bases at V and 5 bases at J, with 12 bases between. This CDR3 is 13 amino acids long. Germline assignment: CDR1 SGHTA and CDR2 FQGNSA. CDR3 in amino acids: CASSPSAGETQYF. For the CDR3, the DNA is TGTGCCAGCAGCCCGTCCGCCGGGGAGACCCAGTACTTC.

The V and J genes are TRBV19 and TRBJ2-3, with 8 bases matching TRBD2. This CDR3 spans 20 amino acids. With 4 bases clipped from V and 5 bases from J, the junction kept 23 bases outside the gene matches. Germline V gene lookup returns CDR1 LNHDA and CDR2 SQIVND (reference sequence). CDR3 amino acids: CASSNAVFSGGLAGRDTQYF. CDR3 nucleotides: TGTGCCAGTAGTAATGCCGTCTTCTCCGGGGGGCTAGCGGGCAGAGATACGCAGTATTTT. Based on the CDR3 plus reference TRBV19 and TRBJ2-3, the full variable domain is DGGITQSPKYLFRKEGQNVTLSCEQNLNHDAMYWYRQDPGQGLRLIYYSQIVNDFQKGDIAEGYSVSREKKESFPLTVTSAQKNPTAFYLCASSNAVFSGGLAGRDTQYFGPGTRLTVL.

In DNA, the CDR3 is TGTGCCAGCTCACCGCCGGGACAGGGGAACTATGGCTACACCTTC. Encoded protein: CASSPPGQGNYGYTF. The chain is built from TRBV18 and TRBJ1-2; 10 bases align to TRBD1. The germline V gene encodes CDR1 KGHSH and CDR2 LQKENI. With V trimmed by 3 bases and J by 2 bases, 3 bases remained unmatched. CDR3 length: 15 residues.

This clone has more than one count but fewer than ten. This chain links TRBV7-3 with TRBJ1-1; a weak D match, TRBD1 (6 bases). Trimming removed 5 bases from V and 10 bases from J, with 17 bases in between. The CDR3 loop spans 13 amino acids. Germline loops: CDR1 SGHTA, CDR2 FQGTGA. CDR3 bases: TGTGCCAGCAGCCCGGGGGGCACAGTAGGAGCTTTCTTT. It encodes CASSPGGTVGAFF.

The CDR3: CASHLMGDRLNYGYTF. CDR3 nucleotides: TGTGCCAGCCACCTCATGGGGGACAGACTTAACTATGGCTACACCTTC. V is TRBV18 and J is TRBJ1-2, with 7 bases identical to TRBD1. V trimming: 8 bases; J trimming: 1 base; junction bases outside the gene matches: 13. The CDR3 covers 16 residues. The germline V gene encodes CDR1 KGHSH and CDR2 LQKENI.

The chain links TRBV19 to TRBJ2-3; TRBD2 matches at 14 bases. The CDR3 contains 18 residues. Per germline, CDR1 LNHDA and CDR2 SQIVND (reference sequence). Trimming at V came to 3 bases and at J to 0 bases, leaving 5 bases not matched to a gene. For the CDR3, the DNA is TGTGCCAGTAGTATTGGGACTAGCGGGAGACGGAGCACAGATACGCAGTATTTT. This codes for CASSIGTSGRRSTDTQYF.

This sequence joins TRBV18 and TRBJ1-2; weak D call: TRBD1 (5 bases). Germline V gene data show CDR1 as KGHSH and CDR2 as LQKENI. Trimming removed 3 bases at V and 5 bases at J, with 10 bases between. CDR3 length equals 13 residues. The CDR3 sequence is CASSPGRTYGYTF. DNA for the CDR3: TGTGCCAGCTCACCCGGACGGACATATGGCTACACCTTC.

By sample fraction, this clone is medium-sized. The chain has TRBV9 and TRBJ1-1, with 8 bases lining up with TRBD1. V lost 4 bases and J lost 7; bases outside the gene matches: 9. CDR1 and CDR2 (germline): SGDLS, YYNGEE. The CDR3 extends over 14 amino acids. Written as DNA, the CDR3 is TGTGCCAGCAGCCCCTGGACAGGGAGGGTTGAAGCTTTCTTT. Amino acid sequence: CASSPWTGRVEAFF.

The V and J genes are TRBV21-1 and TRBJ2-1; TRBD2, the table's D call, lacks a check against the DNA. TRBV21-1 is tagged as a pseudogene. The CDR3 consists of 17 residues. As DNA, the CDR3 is TGTGCCAGCAGCATCATTAAGCGGGAGTGGCTTATTGATGAGCAGTTCTTC. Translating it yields CASSIIKREWLIDEQFF.

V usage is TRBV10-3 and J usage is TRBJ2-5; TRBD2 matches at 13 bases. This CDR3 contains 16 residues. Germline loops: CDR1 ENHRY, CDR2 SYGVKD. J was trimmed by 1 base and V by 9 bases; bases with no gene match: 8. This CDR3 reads CAISGLAGVLQETQYF. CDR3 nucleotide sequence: TGTGCCATTAGCGGACTAGCGGGGGTCCTCCAAGAGACCCAGTACTTC.

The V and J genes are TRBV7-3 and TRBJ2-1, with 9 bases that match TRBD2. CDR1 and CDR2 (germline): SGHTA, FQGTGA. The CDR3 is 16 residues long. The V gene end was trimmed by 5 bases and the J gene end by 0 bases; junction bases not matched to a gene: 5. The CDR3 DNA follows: TGTGCCAGCAGCCAACTAGCGGGTCGCTCCTACAATGAGCAGTTCTTC. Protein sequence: CASSQLAGRSYNEQFF.

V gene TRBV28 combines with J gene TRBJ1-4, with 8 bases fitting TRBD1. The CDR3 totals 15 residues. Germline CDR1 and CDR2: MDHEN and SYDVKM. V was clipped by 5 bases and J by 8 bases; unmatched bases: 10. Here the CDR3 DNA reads TGTGCCAGCAGTGGACAGGGCCGAGGGGGAGAAAAACTGTTTTTT. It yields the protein CASSGQGRGGEKLFF.

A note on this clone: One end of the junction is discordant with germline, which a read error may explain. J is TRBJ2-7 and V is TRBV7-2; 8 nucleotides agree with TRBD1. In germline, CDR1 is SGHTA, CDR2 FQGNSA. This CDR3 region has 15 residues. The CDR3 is CASILATGVSGEQYF. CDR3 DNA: TGTGCCAGCATCTTAGCGACAGGGGTCTCTGGCGAGCAGTACTTC.

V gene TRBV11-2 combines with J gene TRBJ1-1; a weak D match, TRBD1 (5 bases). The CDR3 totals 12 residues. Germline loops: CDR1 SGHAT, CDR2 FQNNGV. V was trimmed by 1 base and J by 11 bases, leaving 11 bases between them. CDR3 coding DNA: TGTGCCAGCAGCTTAGGATTTCGGGGGGCTTTCTTT. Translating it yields CASSLGFRGAFF.

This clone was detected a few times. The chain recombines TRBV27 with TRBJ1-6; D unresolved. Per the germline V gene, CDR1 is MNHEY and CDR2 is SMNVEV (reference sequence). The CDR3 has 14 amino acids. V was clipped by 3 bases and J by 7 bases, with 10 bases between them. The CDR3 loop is CASSLGSPNSPLHF. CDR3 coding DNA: TGTGCCAGCAGTTTGGGCAGCCCGAATTCACCCCTCCACTTT.

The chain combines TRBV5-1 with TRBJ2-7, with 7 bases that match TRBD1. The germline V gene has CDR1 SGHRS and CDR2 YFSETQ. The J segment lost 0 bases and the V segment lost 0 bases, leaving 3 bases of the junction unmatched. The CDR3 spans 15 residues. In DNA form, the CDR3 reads TGCGCCAGCAGCTTGGGGGGGACAGCCTCCTACGAGCAGTACTTC. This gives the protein CASSLGGTASYEQYF.

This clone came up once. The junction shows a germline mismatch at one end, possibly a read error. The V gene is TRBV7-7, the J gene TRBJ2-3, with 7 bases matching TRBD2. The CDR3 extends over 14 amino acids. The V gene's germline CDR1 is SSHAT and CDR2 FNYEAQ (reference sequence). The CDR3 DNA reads TGTGCTAGCAGCTTAGCGGGCTCAACAGATACGCAGTATTTT. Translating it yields CASSLAGSTDTQYF. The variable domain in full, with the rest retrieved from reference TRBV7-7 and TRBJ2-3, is GAGVSQSPRYKVTKRGQDVTLRCDPISSHATLYWYQQALGQGPEFLTYFNYEAQPDKSGLPSDRFSAERPEGSISTLTIQRTEQRDSAMYRCASSLAGSTDTQYFGPGTRLTVL.